The 19 T cell receptor beta chains listed next were all sequenced from one sample in a study of long-term antiretroviral therapy in people with HIV. A v3.0 immunoSEQ assay was performed at survey level. TCRdb's copy holds only in-frame clones and misses some; the assay was immunoSEQ multiplex PCR. The sample has 40,000 to 45,000 clones, roughly 96% seen once. Specimen: unsorted PBMCs, collected 3.7 years after starting antiretroviral therapy. The receptors were gathered from a woman in her forties or fifties with HIV.

The V and J genes are TRBV7-9 and TRBJ1-6; D call uncertain. Germline V gene data show CDR1 as SEHNR and CDR2 as FQNEAQ (reference sequence). V dropped 2 bases and J dropped 6 bases, with 11 bases sitting between them. The CDR3 is 15 amino acids. The CDR3 protein is CASSLRENRNSPLHF. The CDR3 DNA is TGTGCCAGCAGCTTAAGGGAAAACCGTAATTCACCCCTCCACTTT.

The rearrangement uses TRBV9 and TRBJ2-5; D may be TRBD1 or TRBD2 (5 bases each). The CDR3 consists of 13 residues. Per germline, CDR1 SGDLS and CDR2 YYNGEE. Trimming shortened V by 1 base and J by 5 bases, and 9 bases separated the two germline ends. CDR3 coding DNA: TGTGCCAGCAGCGTAAACGAGGGGGAGACCCAGTACTTC. Translating it yields CASSVNEGETQYF. The full variable domain, its missing parts supplied by reference TRBV9 and TRBJ2-5, is DSGVTQTPKHLITATGQRVTLRCSPRSGDLSVYWYQQSLDQGLQFLIQYYNGEERAKGNILERFSAQQFPDLHSELNLSSLELGDSALYFCASSVNEGETQYFGPGTRLLVL.

This clone was counted a single time. This sequence joins TRBV21-1 and TRBJ2-3. TRBV21-1 is reported as a pseudogene. This CDR3 contains 15 residues. DNA of the CDR3: TGTGCCAGCAGTCAGGGAGTCCTCTACACAGATACGCAGTATTTT. It specifies CASSQGVLYTDTQYF.

For the CDR3, the DNA is TGTGCCACCAGCGACCCGACAGGGGGCGCAGAAAAACTGTTTTTT. This codes for CATSDPTGGAEKLFF. The gene calls are TRBV15 and TRBJ1-4; 10 bases map to TRBD1. Germline V gene data show CDR1 as LNHNV and CDR2 as YYDKDF (reference sequence). The CDR3 contains 15 residues. With 5 bases clipped from V and 8 bases from J, the junction kept 8 bases outside the gene matches.

The chain joins TRBV6-5 to TRBJ2-3, with D possibly called TRBD1 or TRBD2 (5 bases each). CDR1 is MNHEY and CDR2 is SVGAGI in the germline V gene. The germline V and J ends were trimmed by 10 bases and 0 bases, with 8 bases remaining between them. There are 12 residues in the CDR3. CDR3 in DNA: TGTGCCACCTGGGACAGCACAGATACGCAGTATTTT. Its protein product is CATWDSTDTQYF.

The chain couples TRBV5-6 to TRBJ1-3; D is perhaps TRBD1 (5 bases). CDR3 length: 13 residues. Per germline, CDR1 SGHDT and CDR2 YYEEEE. V gave up 2 bases and J gave up 7 bases, with 10 bases separating them. The CDR3 sequence is CASSLGVWNTIYF. The CDR3 nucleotides are TGTGCCAGCAGCTTAGGGGTCTGGAACACCATATATTTT.

V and J are TRBV15 and TRBJ1-3; D is uncertain. V lost 0 bases and J 7 bases, leaving 7 bases between the germline ends. Per germline, CDR1 LNHNV and CDR2 YYDKDF (reference sequence). This CDR3 has 13 residues. The CDR3 loop reads CATSRDAMNTIYF. CDR3 sequence (DNA): TGTGCCACCAGCAGAGATGCAATGAACACCATATATTTT.

The CDR3, as DNA: TGTGCCAGCAGTTACACCGACAGAGACCAAGAGACCCAGTACTTC. Amino acid sequence: CASSYTDRDQETQYF. V usage is TRBV6-6 and J usage is TRBJ2-5; D might be TRBD1 (5 bases). The V end lost 2 bases, the J end lost 0 bases, and 10 bases lay between the germline ends. Germline CDR1 reads MNHNY; CDR2 reads SVGAGI (reference sequence). CDR3 length: 15 amino acids.

The chain joins TRBV5-5 to TRBJ1-5; 7 positions match TRBD1. Germline lookup yields CDR1 SGHKS and CDR2 YYEKEE (reference sequence). V lost 3 bases and J lost 3; bases outside the gene matches: 3. The CDR3 covers 14 residues. For the CDR3, the DNA is TGTGCCAGCAGCTCGGGGACAGTCAATCAGCCCCAGCATTTT. Its protein product is CASSSGTVNQPQHF. The entire variable domain, with the rest obtained from reference TRBV5-5 and TRBJ1-5, is as follows: DAGVTQSPTHLIKTRGQQVTLRCSPISGHKSVSWYQQVLGQGPQFIFQYYEKEERGRGNFPDRFSARQFPNYSSELNVNALLLGDSALYLCASSSGTVNQPQHFGDGTRLSIL.

This chain uses TRBV6-1 with TRBJ2-3, with no clear D. CDR1 and CDR2 from the germline V gene are MNHNS and SASEGT. V lost 3 bases and J lost 1, with 8 bases in between. The CDR3 loop spans 14 amino acids. CDR3 sequence reads: CASSEASRTDTQYF. The CDR3 region has the DNA TGTGCCAGCAGTGAGGCTAGTCGCACAGATACGCAGTATTTT.

The chain employs TRBV7-2 and TRBJ2-7; D tentatively reads TRBD1 or TRBD2 (5 bases each). The ends were cut back, 5 bases at V and 6 bases at J, with 14 bases in the middle. The germline gives CDR1 SGHTA, CDR2 FQGNSA. The CDR3 totals 13 residues. CDR3 sequence (DNA): TGTGCCAGCAGCCGCGTGGGGGAGTTCGAGCAGTACTTC. This encodes CASSRVGEFEQYF.

The chain combines TRBV5-1 with TRBJ2-1, with 11 bases matching TRBD2. Trimming took 2 bases from V and 5 from J; bases not matched to a gene: 3. This CDR3 spans 15 amino acids. Per germline, CDR1 SGHRS and CDR2 YFSETQ. The CDR3 loop reads CASSFSGGGNNEQFF. CDR3 sequence (DNA): TGCGCCAGCAGCTTTAGCGGGGGGGGGAACAATGAGCAGTTCTTC.

V usage is TRBV5-4 and J usage is TRBJ2-5; possible D gene TRBD2, 6 bases. V was cut by 1 base and J by 2 bases, with 9 bases left in between. The CDR3 loop spans 14 amino acids. Germline V gene sequence: CDR1 SGHNT, CDR2 YYREEE (reference sequence). The CDR3 coding sequence is TGTGCCAGCAGCTTGCCGGGGGATCAAGAGACCCAGTACTTC. As protein: CASSLPGDQETQYF.

The V call is TRBV4-1, the J call TRBJ1-4; unclear D gene. V was cut by 1 base and J by 4 bases, with 10 bases left in between. This CDR3 spans 15 amino acids. Germline values: CDR1 MGHRA, CDR2 YSYEKL. The CDR3: CASSQVLKDNEKLFF. The CDR3, as DNA: TGCGCCAGCAGCCAAGTCCTTAAGGATAATGAAAAACTGTTTTTT.

The chain links TRBV5-4 to TRBJ1-1; D is unclear. Trimming took 3 bases from V and 1 from J, leaving 10 bases between them. This CDR3 spans 14 amino acids. Germline CDR1 is SGHNT and CDR2 is YYREEE (reference sequence). In DNA form, the CDR3 reads TGTGCCAGCAGCTCCACAGCGGGGAACACTGAAGCTTTCTTT. Its protein product is CASSSTAGNTEAFF.

This chain links TRBV10-1 with TRBJ1-4; 9 bases align to TRBD1. The V segment lost 1 base and the J segment 8 bases; nucleotides outside the gene matches: 5. In germline, CDR1 is WNHNN, CDR2 SYGVQD (reference sequence). CDR3 length: 15 amino acids. DNA of the CDR3: TGCGCCAGCAGTGAGTGGGACAGGGCGCTCGAAAAACTGTTTTTT. Residues: CASSEWDRALEKLFF.

The chain links TRBV19 to TRBJ2-2, with D possibly TRBD2 on 5 matching bases. V lost 9 bases and J lost 0, with 11 bases in between. CDR1 and CDR2 (germline): LNHDA, SQIVND (reference sequence). This CDR3 contains 14 residues. The CDR3 region is CASRTGTNTGELFF. The CDR3, as DNA: TGTGCCAGCAGGACGGGGACGAACACCGGGGAGCTGTTTTTT. Filled out from reference TRBV19 and TRBJ2-2, the complete variable domain reads DGGITQSPKYLFRKEGQNVTLSCEQNLNHDAMYWYRQDPGQGLRLIYYSQIVNDFQKGDIAEGYSVSREKKESFPLTVTSAQKNPTAFYLCASRTGTNTGELFFGEGSRLTVL.

J is TRBJ2-1 and V is TRBV7-8; TRBD2 aligns across 8 bases. The CDR3 covers 16 residues. The V gene end was trimmed by 0 bases and the J gene end by 4 bases; junction bases not matched to a gene: 5. Germline V gene sequence: CDR1 SGHVS, CDR2 FQNEAQ. CDR3 protein: CASSLAGRGGYNEQFF. The CDR3 nucleotides read TGTGCCAGCAGCTTAGCCGGACGGGGGGGGTACAATGAGCAGTTCTTC.

This CDR3 reads CASSLGLRGPDTQYF. The CDR3 coding sequence is TGTGCCAGCAGCTTAGGTCTCAGGGGGCCCGATACGCAGTATTTT. V gene TRBV7-9 combines with J gene TRBJ2-3; 8 bases match TRBD1. In germline, CDR1 is SEHNR, CDR2 FQNEAQ (reference sequence). CDR3 size: 15 residues. The junction had 6 bases not matched to a gene; V was cut back by 1 base and J by 6 bases.